These 8 T cell receptor beta chains were all obtained from the same sample, sequenced in a study of blood T cells in healthy people across ages. It was with a sample-barcoded 5' primer and a J-beta primer mix that a second PCR of about 6 to 12 cycles was run. Each CDR3 protein gets one entry after TCRdb re-called the 5' RACE reads with MiXCR. The sample holds around 700,000 distinct CDR3 sequences; approximately 25% are singletons and the top ten take more than 7.5%. These data were likewise used in another study, on T cells of mothers and their children.

Sequencing input: blood. These receptors all stem from a boy aged 10-17 years in good health.

The V and J genes are TRBV11-2 and TRBJ2-1; possible D gene TRBD2, 6 bases. V lost 1 base, J lost 9 bases, and 10 bases lay in between. This CDR3 is 13 amino acids long. CDR1 is SGHAT, CDR2 FQNNGV, per germline. The CDR3 reads CASSLGGGREQFF. The CDR3 DNA reads as TGTGCCAGCAGCTTAGGGGGAGGTCGTGAGCAGTTCTTC.

About this clonotype itself: This CDR3 fails to terminate in the conserved phenylalanine or tryptophan, so it likely reflects a read error. The genes are TRBV5-6 and TRBJ2-7; tentatively, D is TRBD1 (5 bases). Germline values: CDR1 SGHDT, CDR2 YYEEEE. The CDR3 extends over 14 amino acids. With 0 bases removed from V and 9 bases from J, the gap between germline ends came to 16 bases. CDR3 bases: TGTGCCAGCAGCTTGGGGGGCAGGTATGAACGGCAGTACCTC. Translation: CASSLGGRYERQYL.

The chain carries TRBV29-1 and TRBJ1-5, with 7 bases aligning to TRBD1. This CDR3 region has 13 residues. Trimming cost V 4 bases and J 6 bases; bases outside gene matches: 6. CDR1 is SQVTM and CDR2 is ANQGSEA in the germline V gene. The DNA for the CDR3 is TGCAGCGTTGGGGTGGACAGGATTCAGCCCCAGCATTTT. It is translated as CSVGVDRIQPQHF.

Notes on this clonotype: At one boundary the junction diverges from the germline segment, which might be a read error. V gene TRBV4-2 combines with J gene TRBJ2-7; TRBD2 agrees at 11 bases. Germline loops: CDR1 LGHNA, CDR2 YNFKEQ. The CDR3 sequence is 16 residues long. In nucleotides, the CDR3 is TGTGCCAGCAGCCAAGATCGCACTAGCGGGAGATACGGGCAGTACTTC. Protein product: CASSQDRTSGRYGQYF.

This clonotype occurred a few times. The chain couples TRBV20-1 to TRBJ2-1; the D is unclear. This CDR3 is built from 14 residues. Germline V gene data show CDR1 as DFQATT and CDR2 as SNEGSKA (reference sequence). The germline V and J ends were trimmed by 0 bases and 3 bases, with 9 bases remaining between them. The chain's CDR3 is CSARDLNIYNEQFF. CDR3 nucleotides: TGCAGTGCTAGAGATTTAAATATCTACAATGAGCAGTTCTTC.

This chain uses TRBV15 with TRBJ2-1; TRBD1 agrees at 7 bases. The tail of the sequence fits TRBJ2-5 better, so the J call may be wrong. This CDR3 has 15 amino acids. Germline values: CDR1 LNHNV, CDR2 YYDKDF (reference sequence). The CDR3 coding sequence is TGTGCCACCAGCAGCCCGGGACAGTTAAAAGAGACCCAGTACTTC. Residues: CATSSPGQLKETQYF.

This rearrangement joins TRBV28 to TRBJ1-4, with D possibly TRBD1 on 5 matching bases. CDR1 and CDR2 (germline): MDHEN, SYDVKM. There are 16 residues in the CDR3. Trimming shortened V by 6 bases and J by 15 bases, and 29 bases separated the two germline ends. CDR3 sequence reads: CASRPSFAGPKRRVFF. In DNA form, the CDR3 reads TGTGCCAGCAGACCCTCGTTTGCAGGGCCCAAAAGGCGGGTGTTTTTT.

The gene calls are TRBV12-3 or TRBV12-4 and TRBJ2-7, with D tentatively TRBD1 or TRBD2 (5 bases each). V shed 7 bases and J shed 5 bases, with 18 bases lying between them. The CDR3 is 14 residues long. CDR3 in DNA: TGTGCCAGCACCCGGGGCACGGGGATCGACGAGCAGTACTTC. Its translation is CASTRGTGIDEQYF.